One and the same sample provided the 3 T cell receptor beta chains below, sequenced in a study of T cells in Graves' hyperthyroidism and ophthalmopathy. Authors of the study amplified TCR beta CDR3 regions from RNA transcripts. HTBI primers were used for first-round RT-PCR of the TCR CDR3. TCRdb re-called the multiplex PCR reads with MiXCR, one entry per CDR3 protein. The sample yields roughly 710,000 distinct CDR3 sequences, roughly a third seen once. The specimen sequenced was blood. These TCRs come from a middle-aged woman with Graves' hyperthyroidism.

This clonotype was seen a handful of times. The chain links TRBV15 to TRBJ1-5; a possible D gene is TRBD1 (6 bases). Germline V gene sequence: CDR1 LNHNV, CDR2 YYDKDF (reference sequence). This CDR3 contains 15 residues. The V end lost 3 bases, the J end lost 5 bases, and 14 bases lay between the germline ends. CDR3: CATSSGYRADQPQHF. For the CDR3, the DNA is TGTGCCACCAGCAGCGGATACAGGGCAGATCAGCCCCAGCATTTT.

The chain recombines TRBV11-2 with TRBJ2-7; D may be TRBD1 (5 bases). The V end lost 3 bases, the J end lost 2 bases, and 20 bases lay between the germline ends. Looked up from germline, CDR1 is SGHAT and CDR2 is FQNNGV. This CDR3 has 17 amino acids. CDR3: CASSFLVASGYAYEQYF. DNA of the CDR3: TGTGCCAGCAGCTTTCTTGTTGCGTCAGGGTATGCCTACGAGCAGTACTTC.

This clonotype was counted many times. The chain employs TRBV7-9 and TRBJ1-2; no definite D call. With 4 bases removed from V and 4 bases from J, the gap between germline ends came to 13 bases. Germline V gene data show CDR1 as SEHNR and CDR2 as FQNEAQ (reference sequence). The CDR3 runs to 14 residues. The CDR3 DNA reads TGTGCCAGCAGCTCGCAGGTTCCCCTCTATGGCTACACCTTC. It codes for CASSSQVPLYGYTF.